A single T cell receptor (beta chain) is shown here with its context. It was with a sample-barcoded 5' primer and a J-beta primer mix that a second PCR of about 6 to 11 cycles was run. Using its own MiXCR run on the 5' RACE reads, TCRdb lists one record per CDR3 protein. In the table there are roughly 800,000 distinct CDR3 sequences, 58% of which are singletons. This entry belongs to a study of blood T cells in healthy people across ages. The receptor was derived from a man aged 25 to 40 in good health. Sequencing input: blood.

CDR3 region: CASRGRTPRTDTQYF. CDR3 bases: TGTGCCAGCCGGGGGAGGACTCCGCGGACAGATACGCAGTATTTT. The V call is TRBV2, the J call TRBJ2-3; TRBD2 might be the D (6 bases). Germline V gene lookup returns CDR1 SNHLY and CDR2 FYNNEI. The CDR3 consists of 15 residues. V was pared by 8 bases and J by 3 bases, with 18 bases between.